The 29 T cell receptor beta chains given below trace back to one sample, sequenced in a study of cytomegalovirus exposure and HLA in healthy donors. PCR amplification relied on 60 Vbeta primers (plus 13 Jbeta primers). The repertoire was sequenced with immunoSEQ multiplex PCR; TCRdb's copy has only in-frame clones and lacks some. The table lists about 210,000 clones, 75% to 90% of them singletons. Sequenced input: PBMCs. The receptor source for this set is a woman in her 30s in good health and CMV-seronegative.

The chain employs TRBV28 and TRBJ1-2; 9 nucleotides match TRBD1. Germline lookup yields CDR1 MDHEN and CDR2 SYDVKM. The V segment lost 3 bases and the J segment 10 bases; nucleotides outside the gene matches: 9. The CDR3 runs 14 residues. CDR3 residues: CASSLPGTGTPYTF. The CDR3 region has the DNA TGTGCCAGCAGTTTGCCCGGGACAGGGACACCCTACACCTTC.

CDR3 protein: CASSPQGAAKNIQYF. The CDR3 DNA sequence: TGTGCCAGCTCACCACAGGGGGCGGCCAAAAACATTCAGTACTTC. The chain recombines TRBV18 with TRBJ2-4, with 7 bases lining up with TRBD1. Germline CDR1 KGHSH, CDR2 LQKENI. The CDR3 has 15 residues. The junction had 1 base not matched to a gene; V was cut back by 1 base and J by 1 base.

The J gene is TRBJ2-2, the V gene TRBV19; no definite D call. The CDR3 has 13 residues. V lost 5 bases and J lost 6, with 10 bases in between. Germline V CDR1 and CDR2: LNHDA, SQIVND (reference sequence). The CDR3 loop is CASSVLPPGELFF. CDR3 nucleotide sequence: TGTGCCAGTAGTGTCCTCCCCCCCGGGGAGCTGTTTTTT.

CDR3 in amino acids: CASSSLKIGTSQQYF. CDR3 coding DNA: TGTGCCAGCAGTTCCCTGAAAATTGGGACTAGCCAGCAGTACTTC. The V and J genes are TRBV27 and TRBJ2-7; 9 bases are a match to TRBD2. The trim removed 4 bases at V and 8 bases at J, leaving 12 bases unmatched. There are 15 residues in the CDR3. Germline V gene sequence: CDR1 MNHEY, CDR2 SMNVEV (reference sequence).

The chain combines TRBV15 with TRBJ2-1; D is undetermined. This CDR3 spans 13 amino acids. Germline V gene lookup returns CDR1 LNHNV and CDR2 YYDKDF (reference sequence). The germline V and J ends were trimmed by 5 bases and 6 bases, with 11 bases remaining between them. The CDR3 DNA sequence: TGTGCCACCAGCCACCGACTTGCCAATGAGCAGTTCTTC. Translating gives CATSHRLANEQFF.

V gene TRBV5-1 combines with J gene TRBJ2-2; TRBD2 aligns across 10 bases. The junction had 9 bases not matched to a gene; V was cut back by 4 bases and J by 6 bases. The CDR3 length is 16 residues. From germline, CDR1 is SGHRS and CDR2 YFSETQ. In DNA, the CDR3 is TGCGCCAGCAGCCCGCGGAGCGGGGGGGCCGCCGGGGAGCTGTTTTTT. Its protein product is CASSPRSGGAAGELFF.

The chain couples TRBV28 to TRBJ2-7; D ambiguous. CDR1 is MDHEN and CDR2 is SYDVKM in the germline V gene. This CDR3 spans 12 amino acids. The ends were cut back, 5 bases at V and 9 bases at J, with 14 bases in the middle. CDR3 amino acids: CASSKVRRGQYF. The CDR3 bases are TGTGCCAGCAGTAAAGTCAGAAGAGGGCAGTACTTC.

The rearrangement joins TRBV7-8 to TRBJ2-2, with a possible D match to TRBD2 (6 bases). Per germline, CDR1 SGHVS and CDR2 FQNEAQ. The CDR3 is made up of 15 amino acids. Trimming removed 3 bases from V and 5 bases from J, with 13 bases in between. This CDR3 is CASSFPGLYTGELFF. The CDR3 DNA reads TGTGCCAGCAGCTTTCCGGGACTCTATACCGGGGAGCTGTTTTTT.

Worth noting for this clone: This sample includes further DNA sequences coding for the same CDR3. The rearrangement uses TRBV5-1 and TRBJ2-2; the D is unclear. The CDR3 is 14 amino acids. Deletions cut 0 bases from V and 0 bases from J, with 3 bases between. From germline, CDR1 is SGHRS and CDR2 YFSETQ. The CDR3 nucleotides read TGCGCCAGCAGCTTGGTCACGAACACCGGGGAGCTGTTTTTT. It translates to CASSLVTNTGELFF.

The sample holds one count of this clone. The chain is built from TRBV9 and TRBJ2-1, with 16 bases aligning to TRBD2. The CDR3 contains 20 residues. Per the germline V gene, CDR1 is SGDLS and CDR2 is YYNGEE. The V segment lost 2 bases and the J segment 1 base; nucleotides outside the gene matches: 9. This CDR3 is CASSVGQGGLAGGSYNEQFF. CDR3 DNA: TGTGCCAGCAGCGTCGGACAGGGGGGACTAGCGGGAGGGTCCTACAATGAGCAGTTCTTC.

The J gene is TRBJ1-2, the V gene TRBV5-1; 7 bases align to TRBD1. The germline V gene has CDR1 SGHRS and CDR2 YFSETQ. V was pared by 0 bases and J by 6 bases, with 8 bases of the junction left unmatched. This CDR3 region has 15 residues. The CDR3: CASSLDTGEADGYTF. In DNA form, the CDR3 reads TGCGCCAGCAGCTTGGATACAGGGGAGGCGGATGGCTACACCTTC.

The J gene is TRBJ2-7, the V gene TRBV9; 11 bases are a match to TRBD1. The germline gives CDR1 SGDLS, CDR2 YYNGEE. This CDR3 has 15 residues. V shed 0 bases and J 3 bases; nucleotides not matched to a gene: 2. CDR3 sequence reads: CASSVGDRGFYEQYF. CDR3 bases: TGTGCCAGCAGCGTAGGGGACAGGGGGTTCTACGAGCAGTACTTC.

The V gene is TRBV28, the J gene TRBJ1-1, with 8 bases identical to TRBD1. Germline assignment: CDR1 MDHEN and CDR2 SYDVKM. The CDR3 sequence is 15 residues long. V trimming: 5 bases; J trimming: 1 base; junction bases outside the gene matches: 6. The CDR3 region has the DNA TGTGCCAGCAGTGGGACAGGAGGAGGGAACACTGAAGCTTTCTTT. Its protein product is CASSGTGGGNTEAFF.

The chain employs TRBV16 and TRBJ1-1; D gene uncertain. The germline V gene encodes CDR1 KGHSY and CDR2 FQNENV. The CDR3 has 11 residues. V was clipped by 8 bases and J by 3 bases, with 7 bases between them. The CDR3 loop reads CASLRDTEAFF. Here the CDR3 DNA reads TGTGCCAGCCTACGGGACACTGAAGCTTTCTTT.

The CDR3 sequence: CASSFREVTQETQYF. The CDR3 DNA reads as TGTGCCAGCAGCTTCCGGGAGGTTACGCAAGAGACCCAGTACTTC. The genes are TRBV5-4 and TRBJ2-5; 7 bases fit TRBD2. Germline CDR1 is SGHNT and CDR2 is YYREEE (reference sequence). The CDR3 sequence is 15 residues long. Trimming cost V 2 bases and J 2 bases; bases outside gene matches: 6. Supplemented by reference TRBV5-4 and TRBJ2-5, the full variable domain reads ETGVTQSPTHLIKTRGQQVTLRCSSQSGHNTVSWYQQALGQGPQFIFQYYREEENGRGNFPPRFSGLQFPNYSSELNVNALELDDSALYLCASSFREVTQETQYFGPGTRLLVL.

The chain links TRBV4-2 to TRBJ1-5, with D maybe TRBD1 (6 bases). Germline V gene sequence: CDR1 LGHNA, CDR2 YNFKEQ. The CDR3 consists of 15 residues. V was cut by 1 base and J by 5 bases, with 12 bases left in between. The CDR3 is CASSQARGVDQPQHF. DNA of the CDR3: TGTGCCAGCAGCCAAGCCAGGGGAGTGGATCAGCCCCAGCATTTT.

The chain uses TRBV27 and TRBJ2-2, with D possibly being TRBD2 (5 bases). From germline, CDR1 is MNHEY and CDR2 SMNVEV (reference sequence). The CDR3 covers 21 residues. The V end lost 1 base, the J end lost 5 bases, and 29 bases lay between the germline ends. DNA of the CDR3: TGTGCCAGCAGTTTATTTGCCCCAGCGGTTAGCGATCTTATACGGACCGGGGAGCTGTTTTTT. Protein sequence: CASSLFAPAVSDLIRTGELFF.

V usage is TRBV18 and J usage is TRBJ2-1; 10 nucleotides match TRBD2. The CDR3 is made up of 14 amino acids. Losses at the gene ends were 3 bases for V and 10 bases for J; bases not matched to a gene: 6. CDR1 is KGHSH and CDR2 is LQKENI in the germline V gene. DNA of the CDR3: TGTGCCAGCTCACCTCCTAGCGGGGGCCAGGAGCAGTTCTTC. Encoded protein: CASSPPSGGQEQFF.

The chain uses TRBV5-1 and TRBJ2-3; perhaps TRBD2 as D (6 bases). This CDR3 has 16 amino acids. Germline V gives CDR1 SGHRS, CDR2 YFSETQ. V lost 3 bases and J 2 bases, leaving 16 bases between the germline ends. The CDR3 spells CASSSTGTAHTDTQYF. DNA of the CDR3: TGCGCCAGCAGCTCGACCGGGACTGCACACACAGATACGCAGTATTTT.

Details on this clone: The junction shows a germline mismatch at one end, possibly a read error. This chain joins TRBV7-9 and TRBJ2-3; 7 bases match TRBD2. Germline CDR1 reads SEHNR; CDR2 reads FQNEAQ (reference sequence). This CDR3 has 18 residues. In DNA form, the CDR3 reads TGTTCCAGCAGCCCGGCGGGGGTGTGGGCTAGCACAGATGATACGCAGTATTTT. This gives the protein CSSSPAGVWASTDDTQYF.

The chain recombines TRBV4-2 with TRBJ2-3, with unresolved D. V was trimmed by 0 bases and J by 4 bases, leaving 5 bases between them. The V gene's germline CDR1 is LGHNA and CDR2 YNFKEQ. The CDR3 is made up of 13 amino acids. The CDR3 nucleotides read TGTGCCAGCAGCCAAGACCATCCAGATACGCAGTATTTT. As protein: CASSQDHPDTQYF.

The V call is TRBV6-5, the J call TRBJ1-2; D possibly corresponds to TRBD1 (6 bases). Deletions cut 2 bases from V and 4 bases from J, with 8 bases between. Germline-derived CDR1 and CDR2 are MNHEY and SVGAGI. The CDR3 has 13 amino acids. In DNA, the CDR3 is TGTGCCAGCAGTTACCAGGGGAGCTATGGCTACACCTTC. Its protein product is CASSYQGSYGYTF.

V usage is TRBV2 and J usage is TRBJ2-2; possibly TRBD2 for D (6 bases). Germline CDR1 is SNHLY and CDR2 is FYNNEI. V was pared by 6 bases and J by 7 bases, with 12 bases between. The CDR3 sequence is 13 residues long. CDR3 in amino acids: CASSPYGGGELFF. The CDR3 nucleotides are TGTGCCAGCAGCCCTTACGGGGGCGGGGAGCTGTTTTTT.

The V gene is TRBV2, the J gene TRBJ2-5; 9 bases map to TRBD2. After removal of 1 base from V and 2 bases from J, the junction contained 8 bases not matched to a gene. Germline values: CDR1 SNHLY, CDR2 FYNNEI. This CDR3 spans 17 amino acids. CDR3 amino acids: CASSEGALAGIQETQYF. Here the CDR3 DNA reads TGTGCCAGCAGTGAAGGGGCACTAGCGGGCATACAAGAGACCCAGTACTTC.

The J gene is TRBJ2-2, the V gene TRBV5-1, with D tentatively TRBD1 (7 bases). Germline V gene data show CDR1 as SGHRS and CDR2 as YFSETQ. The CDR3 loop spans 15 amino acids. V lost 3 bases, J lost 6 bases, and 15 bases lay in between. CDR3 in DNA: TGCGCCAGCAGCTCGCAGGGGGGTATAGCCGGGGAGCTGTTTTTT. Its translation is CASSSQGGIAGELFF.

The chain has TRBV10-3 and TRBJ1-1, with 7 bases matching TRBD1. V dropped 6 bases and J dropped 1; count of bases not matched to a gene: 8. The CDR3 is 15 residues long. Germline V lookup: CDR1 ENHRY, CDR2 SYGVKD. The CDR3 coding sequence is TGTGCCATCAGCCCACGGACAGGCAGGAACACTGAAGCTTTCTTT. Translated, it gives CAISPRTGRNTEAFF.

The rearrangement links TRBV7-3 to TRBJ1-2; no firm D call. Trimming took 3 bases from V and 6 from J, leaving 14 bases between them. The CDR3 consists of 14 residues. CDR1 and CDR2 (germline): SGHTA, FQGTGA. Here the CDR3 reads CASSLIGTADGYTF. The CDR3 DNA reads TGTGCCAGCAGCTTGATTGGAACAGCTGATGGCTACACCTTC.

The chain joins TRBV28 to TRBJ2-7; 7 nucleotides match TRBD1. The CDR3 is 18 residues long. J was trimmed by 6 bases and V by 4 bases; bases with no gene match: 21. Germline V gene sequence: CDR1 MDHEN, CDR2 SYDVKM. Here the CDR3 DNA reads TGTGCCAGCAGTTGGGAGACGAGAACCGACAGGGAATGGGGCGAGCAGTACTTC. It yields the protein CASSWETRTDREWGEQYF.

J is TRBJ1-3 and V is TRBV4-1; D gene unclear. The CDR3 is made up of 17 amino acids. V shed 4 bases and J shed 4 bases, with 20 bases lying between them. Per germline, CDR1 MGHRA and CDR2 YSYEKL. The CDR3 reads CASSRYEGATPGNTIYF. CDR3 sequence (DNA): TGCGCCAGCAGCCGATACGAGGGAGCGACACCCGGAAACACCATATATTTT.